The count of the clone carrying this T cell receptor (beta chain) is one. These data come from a study of blood T cell repertoires in COVID-19. Study in general: The study drew acute and convalescent COVID-19 samples from the United States, Italy and Spain. T cells, B-cell-depleted T cells, or PBMCs supplied cDNA or gDNA.

Study processing details: Reference gene primer amplification gave estimated nucleated cell counts. Clones were read by immunoSEQ multiplex PCR, and TCRdb kept only the in-frame ones, dropping some. V and J calls and clone size follow that table, whereas D and trimming were derived from the DNA. The table lists about 260,000 clones, 88% of them singletons. Germline-derived CDR1 and CDR2 are SGHRS and YFSETQ. This CDR3 has 13 amino acids. Trimming removed 5 bases from V and 1 base from J, with 9 bases in between. The material sequenced was peripheral blood. This clonotype was obtained from a man aged 60 to 75 who had recovered from COVID-19. The chain carries TRBV5-1 and TRBJ1-1, with D perhaps TRBD1 (6 bases). The chain's CDR3 is CASRRTENTEAFF. The CDR3, as DNA: TGCGCCAGCAGACGGACAGAGAACACTGAAGCTTTCTTT.